This TCR beta chain emerged from a study of blood T cells in healthy people across ages. Unmatched junction bases numbered 4, after V lost 3 bases and J lost 7 bases. The CDR3 extends over 13 amino acids. Per germline, CDR1 SGDLS and CDR2 YYNGEE. A second PCR of about 6 to 11 cycles used a sample-barcoded 5' primer and a J-beta primer mix. TCRdb fed the 5' RACE reads into MiXCR, producing one record per CDR3 protein. The sample includes about 1,800,000 distinct CDR3 sequences, roughly 27% seen only once; the top ten take about 8%. This clonotype has ten or more counts. This chain uses TRBV9 with TRBJ2-5, with 9 nucleotides matching TRBD2. This clonotype originated in a woman aged 25 to 39 in good health. Sequencing was carried out using blood. CDR3 sequence reads: CASSDSGGRTQYF. The CDR3 coding sequence is TGTGCCAGCAGCGATAGCGGGGGACGGACCCAGTACTTC.